A single sample is the source of the 20 T cell receptor beta chains below, sequenced in a study of shared clonotypes between healthy human individuals (dated by TCRdb to 2020 to 2022). Library preparation employed the immunoSEQ multiplex PCR assay. Here the immuneACCESS table is served through TCRdb, limited to in-frame sequences with V and J called. Missing clones are a known gap in these copies; in checked studies unresolved V genes cover under half, and the rest lacks a known reason. The sample has about 600,000 clones on record, roughly 98% of them singletons. The top ten clonotypes cover more than 0.3% of the sample. CD8 naive samples consisted of CD45RO-negative cells that were positively selected for CCR7, yielding a CD45RA+CCR7+ population without TemRA cells. The source material was naive CD8+ T cells sorted from blood. The cell subset or site label here, explained by the study, means: CD45RA+CCR7+. The receptors shown here come from a man aged 30-40 years in good health.

Regarding this clone: The same CDR3 arises from other DNA sequences in this sample as well. The chain employs TRBV5-1 and TRBJ2-6, with D possibly TRBD1 on 6 matching bases. V lost 4 bases and J lost 2, with 13 bases in between. Per the germline V gene, CDR1 is SGHRS and CDR2 is YFSETQ. The CDR3 length is 16 residues. CDR3 region: CASSQLGGPGANVLTF. The CDR3 region has the DNA TGCGCCAGCAGCCAGCTAGGGGGTCCTGGGGCCAACGTCCTGACTTTC. The full variable domain, rest sourced from reference TRBV5-1 and TRBJ2-6, is KAGVTQTPRYLIKTRGQQVTLSCSPISGHRSVSWYQQTPGQGLQFLFEYFSETQRNKGNFPGRFSGRQFSNSRSEMNVSTLELGDSALYLCASSQLGGPGANVLTFGAGSRLTVL.

In its sample, this clone was seen once. This CDR3 is CASGAGGYEQYF. The CDR3 nucleotides are TGTGCCAGCGGGGCGGGAGGGTACGAGCAGTACTTC. The chain links TRBV27 to TRBJ2-7; TRBD2 matches at 9 bases. The CDR3 length is 12 residues. V shed 8 bases and J 4 bases; nucleotides not matched to a gene: 3. CDR1 and CDR2 (germline): MNHEY, SMNVEV (reference sequence).

The V gene is TRBV5-4, the J gene TRBJ2-5; D is possibly TRBD2 (6 bases). CDR1 and CDR2 (germline): SGHNT, YYREEE (reference sequence). This CDR3 region has 14 residues. V was trimmed by 3 bases and J by 5 bases, leaving 14 bases between them. Written as DNA, the CDR3 is TGTGCCAGCAGCTCACCCGGGAGTTTGGAGACCCAGTACTTC. The encoded protein is CASSSPGSLETQYF.

In DNA form, the CDR3 reads TGTGCCAGCAGCTTACGGAGGGCGGGAGGTTTTTCCCACGAGCAGTACTTC. It specifies CASSLRRAGGFSHEQYF. J is TRBJ2-7 and V is TRBV13; 8 bases are shared with TRBD2. The CDR3 has 17 residues. From germline, CDR1 is PRHDT and CDR2 FYEKMQ (reference sequence). The trim removed 2 bases at V and 5 bases at J, leaving 14 bases unmatched.

The V gene is TRBV10-2, the J gene TRBJ1-1; D uncertain. Per germline, CDR1 WSHSY and CDR2 SAAADI. Trimming removed 4 bases from V and 4 bases from J, with 10 bases in between. The CDR3 consists of 13 residues. CDR3 nucleotides: TGCGCCAGCAGTGCGGTGATAAGCACTGAAGCTTTCTTT. Protein product: CASSAVISTEAFF.

The V and J genes are TRBV6-5 and TRBJ2-1; 8 bases are a match to TRBD2. V trimming: 6 bases; J trimming: 6 bases; junction bases outside the gene matches: 10. The CDR3 covers 15 residues. CDR1 is MNHEY, CDR2 SVGAGI, per germline. CDR3 region: CASSPSGSWLNEQFF. The CDR3 DNA reads as TGTGCCAGCAGCCCCAGCGGGAGCTGGCTCAATGAGCAGTTCTTC.

The chain carries TRBV7-9 and TRBJ1-4; the match to TRBD1 covers 9 bases. The CDR3 has 13 residues. The germline CDR1 and CDR2 sequences are SEHNR and FQNEAQ (reference sequence). Trimming removed 5 bases from V and 10 bases from J; junction bases left unmatched: 5. In nucleotides, the CDR3 is TGTGCCAGCAGCCCCCCGGACAGGGGAAAACTGTTTTTT. Encoded protein: CASSPPDRGKLFF.

The V gene is TRBV29-1, the J gene TRBJ2-7, with 9 bases aligning to TRBD1. This CDR3 has 13 residues. Germline values: CDR1 SQVTM, CDR2 ANQGSEA. The J segment lost 6 bases and the V segment lost 6 bases, leaving 9 bases of the junction unmatched. The CDR3 sequence is CSVADRGIFEQYF. DNA of the CDR3: TGCAGCGTAGCGGACAGGGGAATATTCGAGCAGTACTTC.

The J gene is TRBJ2-5, the V gene TRBV15, with 10 positions matching TRBD2. Germline-derived CDR1 and CDR2 are LNHNV and YYDKDF (reference sequence). CDR3 length: 19 amino acids. After removal of 1 base from V and 1 base from J, the junction contained 12 bases not matched to a gene. The chain's CDR3 is CATSRVPFLAGDTQETQYF. The CDR3 region has the DNA TGTGCCACCAGCAGAGTCCCCTTCCTAGCGGGAGATACCCAAGAGACCCAGTACTTC.

As regards this clone: Other DNA sequences from this sample encode an identical CDR3 as well. The rearrangement joins TRBV28 to TRBJ2-7; no reliable D call. CDR3 length equals 14 residues. CDR1 MDHEN and CDR2 SYDVKM come from the germline V gene. Trimming shortened V by 1 base and J by 1 base, and 8 bases separated the two germline ends. The CDR3 DNA follows: TGTGCCAGCAGTTTATTAGGTAGATCCTACGAGCAGTACTTC. This encodes CASSLLGRSYEQYF.

J is TRBJ1-4 and V is TRBV7-9; the D gene is possibly TRBD1 (5 bases). The V end lost 6 bases, the J end lost 4 bases, and 15 bases lay between the germline ends. CDR3 length equals 15 residues. Germline V gene sequence: CDR1 SEHNR, CDR2 FQNEAQ (reference sequence). CDR3 DNA sequence: TGTGCCAGCAGGAGGGACCGGCTCGGTAATGAAAAACTGTTTTTT. Encoded protein: CASRRDRLGNEKLFF.

This clone was counted a single time. The rearrangement joins TRBV7-3 to TRBJ2-2, with D hard to call. Between the trimmed V and J ends, which lost 5 bases and 6 bases, there was a span of 7 bases. This CDR3 contains 12 residues. Germline V CDR1 and CDR2: SGHTA, FQGTGA. This CDR3 reads CASSQHPGELFF. In DNA, the CDR3 is TGTGCCAGCAGCCAACATCCCGGGGAGCTGTTTTTT.

V and J are TRBV9 and TRBJ2-1; 9 bases are shared with TRBD1. J was trimmed by 3 bases and V by 0 bases; bases with no gene match: 4. The CDR3 runs 16 residues. Germline V gene data show CDR1 as SGDLS and CDR2 as YYNGEE. The CDR3 nucleotides read TGTGCCAGCAGCGTAGCCCGGGACAGGGTCTACAATGAGCAGTTCTTC. It specifies CASSVARDRVYNEQFF. Supplemented by reference TRBV9 and TRBJ2-1, the full variable domain reads DSGVTQTPKHLITATGQRVTLRCSPRSGDLSVYWYQQSLDQGLQFLIQYYNGEERAKGNILERFSAQQFPDLHSELNLSSLELGDSALYFCASSVARDRVYNEQFFGPGTRLTVL.

The chain is built from TRBV19 and TRBJ1-5, with D tentatively TRBD1 (6 bases). The CDR3 is 16 residues long. The V gene lost 5 bases and the J gene lost 5 bases, with 19 bases spanning the gap. The germline V gene has CDR1 LNHDA and CDR2 SQIVND (reference sequence). The CDR3, as DNA: TGTGCCAGTAGTCAGGAAACAGGGAACGCGTATCAGCCCCAGCATTTT. Translation gives CASSQETGNAYQPQHF.

The chain joins TRBV7-9 to TRBJ2-2, with 8 bases identical to TRBD1. CDR3 length: 16 residues. From germline, CDR1 is SEHNR and CDR2 FQNEAQ (reference sequence). V dropped 5 bases and J dropped 1; count of bases not matched to a gene: 6. The CDR3 sequence is CASSPRQGRNTGELFF. For the CDR3, the DNA is TGTGCCAGCAGCCCCAGACAGGGGCGGAACACCGGGGAGCTGTTTTTT. Looking up the rest from reference TRBV7-9 and TRBJ2-2 gives the full variable domain: DTGVSQNPRHKITKRGQNVTFRCDPISEHNRLYWYRQTLGQGPEFLTYFQNEAQLEKSRLLSDRFSAERPKGSFSTLEIQRTEQGDSAMYLCASSPRQGRNTGELFFGEGSRLTVL.

V usage is TRBV19 and J usage is TRBJ1-1; weak D call: TRBD1 (6 bases). The V gene's germline CDR1 is LNHDA and CDR2 SQIVND (reference sequence). The V end lost 7 bases, the J end lost 1 base, and 13 bases lay between the germline ends. CDR3 length: 14 residues. This CDR3 is CASTTGTQNTEAFF. The CDR3, as DNA: TGTGCCAGTACAACCGGGACACAGAACACTGAAGCTTTCTTT.

This chain joins TRBV5-5 and TRBJ2-3, with D perhaps matching TRBD1 (6 bases). CDR1 SGHKS and CDR2 YYEKEE come from the germline V gene (reference sequence). Trimming removed 2 bases at V and 3 bases at J, with 13 bases between. This CDR3 region has 15 residues. The CDR3 is CASSFTGRGTDTQYF. The CDR3, as DNA: TGTGCCAGCAGCTTTACGGGAAGGGGGACAGATACGCAGTATTTT.

The chain employs TRBV27 and TRBJ2-3; D is ambiguous. V was trimmed by 0 bases and J by 0 bases, leaving 7 bases between them. This CDR3 spans 15 amino acids. CDR1 is MNHEY and CDR2 is SMNVEV in the germline V gene (reference sequence). CDR3 region: CASSLSGRSTDTQYF. Here the CDR3 DNA reads TGTGCCAGCAGTTTATCGGGCAGGAGCACAGATACGCAGTATTTT.

The rearrangement joins TRBV5-1 to TRBJ2-3; 9 nucleotides line up with TRBD2. This CDR3 contains 16 residues. V was pared by 6 bases and J by 3 bases, with 11 bases of the junction left unmatched. CDR1 SGHRS and CDR2 YFSETQ come from the germline V gene. CDR3: CASTLLSGRRTDTQYF. CDR3 bases: TGCGCCAGCACTTTACTTAGCGGGAGAAGGACAGATACGCAGTATTTT.

The chain is built from TRBV29-1 and TRBJ2-7, with 8 nucleotides matching TRBD2. Losses at the gene ends were 4 bases for V and 2 bases for J; bases not matched to a gene: 4. The CDR3 has 13 residues. From germline, CDR1 is SQVTM and CDR2 ANQGSEA. The DNA of the CDR3 is TGCAGCGTTGTTCCTAGCGGGCCCTACGAGCAGTACTTC. Protein: CSVVPSGPYEQYF.